This paragraph covers one T cell receptor beta chain sequence. What it recognizes is unknown. MiXCR, run by TCRdb on the 5' RACE reads, gives a single entry per CDR3 protein. Found here are a few hundred thousand distinct CDR3 sequences, 20% to 25% of them singletons; the top ten hold under 25%. The data derive from a study of T-cell memory formation after mild COVID-19. Study-level results: Whether second-wave clones peaking at day 37 were SARS-CoV-2 specific went unconfirmed. Later expanders leaned CD4+, whereas day 15 to 85 contracting clones were balanced CD4/CD8.

Trimming took 7 bases from V and 7 from J; bases not matched to a gene: 9. CDR3 length equals 14 residues. The V gene's germline CDR1 is SGHTA and CDR2 FQGNSA. This TCR derives from a man younger than 35 who had mild COVID-19 (a few samples of this study predate the infection). Cell type and time point are not known. This rearrangement joins TRBV7-2 to TRBJ2-1; 8 positions match TRBD1. Sequenced material: PBMCs or a T cell subset sorted from them (not recorded which). CDR3 nucleotide sequence: TGTGCCAGCAACGGACAGGGTTCTAAGAATGAGCAGTTCTTC. Amino acid sequence: CASNGQGSKNEQFF.